This TCR beta chain was identified during a study of blood T cell repertoires in COVID-19. This clone was found a few times. Profiling relied on immunoSEQ multiplex PCR, and the TCRdb table lists in-frame clones only, not all of them. Altogether around 400,000 clones are present, just under 90% being singletons, with the ten largest covering around 1.7%. The V gene lost 3 bases and the J gene lost 0 bases, with 10 bases spanning the gap. Germline loops: CDR1 MNHEY, CDR2 SMNVEV (reference sequence). The CDR3 totals 15 residues. The sequence was collected from a woman aged 25-40 years who had recovered from COVID-19. The sample consisted of PBMCs or T cells enriched from blood (not recorded which). The rearrangement uses TRBV27 and TRBJ2-3; D gene uncertain. CDR3 in amino acids: CASSFQVLSTDTQYF. The CDR3, as DNA: TGTGCCAGCAGTTTTCAGGTTCTCAGCACAGATACGCAGTATTTT.